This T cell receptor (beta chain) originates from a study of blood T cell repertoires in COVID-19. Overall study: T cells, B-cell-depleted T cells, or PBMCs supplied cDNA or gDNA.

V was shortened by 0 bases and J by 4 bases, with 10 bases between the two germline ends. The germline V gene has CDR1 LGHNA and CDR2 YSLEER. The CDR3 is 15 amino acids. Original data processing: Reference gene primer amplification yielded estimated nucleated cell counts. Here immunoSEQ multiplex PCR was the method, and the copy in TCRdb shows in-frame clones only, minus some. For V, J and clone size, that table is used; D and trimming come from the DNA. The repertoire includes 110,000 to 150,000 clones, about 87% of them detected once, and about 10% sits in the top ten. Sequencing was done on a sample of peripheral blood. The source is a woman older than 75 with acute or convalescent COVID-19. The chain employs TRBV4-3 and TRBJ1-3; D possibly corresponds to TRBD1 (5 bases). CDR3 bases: TGCGCCAGCAGCCAAGATGGACGACAGGGAAACACCATATATTTT. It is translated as CASSQDGRQGNTIYF.